These 25 T cell receptor beta chains share one sample of origin, sequenced in a study of beta chain features in type 1 diabetes. Isolated RNA was reverse transcribed in full, so expressed TCRB transcripts were sequenced. TCRdb's copy holds only in-frame clones and misses some; the assay was immunoSEQ multiplex PCR. The sample has under 400,000 clones, around 13% seen once. The sample taken for sequencing was central memory CD4+ T cells from blood. These receptors were obtained from a man aged 30-40 years in good health.

The chain combines TRBV5-1 with TRBJ2-1, with TRBD2 identical over 8 bases. V lost 0 bases to trimming and J lost 3 bases; unmatched junction nucleotides: 5. CDR1 and CDR2 from the germline V gene are SGHRS and YFSETQ. This CDR3 comprises 16 residues. The CDR3 sequence is CASSLVSSGSYNEQFF. CDR3 DNA: TGCGCCAGCAGCTTGGTGTCCAGCGGGAGCTACAATGAGCAGTTCTTC.

This clone has more than one count but fewer than ten. This sequence joins TRBV29-1 and TRBJ2-3; no clear D. CDR1 and CDR2 from the germline V gene are SQVTM and ANQGSEA. Deletions cut 3 bases from V and 0 bases from J, with 13 bases between. The CDR3 has 15 residues. The CDR3 DNA follows: TGCAGCGTTGAGGGCGGTACATCTAGCACAGATACGCAGTATTTT. Its translation: CSVEGGTSSTDTQYF.

In its sample, this clone was seen many times. One junction end does not reproduce the germline sequence, and a read error may be involved. The chain has TRBV27 and TRBJ2-1; 14 bases are a match to TRBD2. Germline CDR1 MNHEY, CDR2 SMNVEV (reference sequence). The CDR3 length is 14 residues. The CDR3 DNA follows: TGTGCCACCAGACTAGCGGGAGGGTACAGTGAGCAGTTCTTC. As protein: CATRLAGGYSEQFF.

This clone has more than one count but fewer than ten. The CDR3 DNA reads as TGCGCCAGCAGCCAAGATGGGACCAAAACCAGATATTATTTT. It encodes CASSQDGTKTRYYF. This chain uses TRBV4-3 with TRBJ2-3; D assignment may be TRBD1 or TRBD2 (5 bases each). In germline, CDR1 is LGHNA, CDR2 YSLEER. The CDR3 contains 14 residues. V was clipped by 0 bases and J by 15 bases, with 19 bases between them.

A few counts support this clone. The chain joins TRBV6-6 to TRBJ1-6; D not resolved. This CDR3 region has 14 residues. The germline V and J ends were trimmed by 4 bases and 9 bases, with 13 bases remaining between them. In germline, CDR1 is MNHNY, CDR2 SVGAGI (reference sequence). CDR3 DNA: TGTGCCAGCAGTTTGAAGGCCAAGAGTTCACCCCTCCACTTT. Residues: CASSLKAKSSPLHF.

This clone was counted many times. The V call is TRBV18, the J call TRBJ1-2; no clear D gene. V shed 7 bases and J shed 0 bases, with 18 bases lying between them. The CDR3 consists of 16 residues. Germline V gene lookup returns CDR1 KGHSH and CDR2 LQKENI. The CDR3 DNA is TGTGCCAGCTACCGACCTGCACGTGGAACTAACTATGGCTACACCTTC. This codes for CASYRPARGTNYGYTF. Combining the CDR3 with reference TRBV18 and TRBJ1-2 gives the whole variable domain NAGVMQNPRHLVRRRGQEARLRCSPMKGHSHVYWYRQLPEEGLKFMVYLQKENIIDESGMPKERFSAEFPKEGPSILRIQQVVRGDSAAYFCASYRPARGTNYGYTFGSGTRLTVV.

This clone showed up just a few times. The rearrangement joins TRBV6-6 to TRBJ1-1, with a possible D match to TRBD1 (5 bases). CDR1 is MNHNY and CDR2 is SVGAGI in the germline V gene (reference sequence). This CDR3 comprises 13 residues. Trimming stripped 11 bases from V and 0 bases from J, with 13 bases between. The CDR3 DNA sequence: TGTGCCGCCTCAGGGCAGTTGAACACTGAAGCTTTCTTT. Translating it yields CAASGQLNTEAFF.

In its sample, this clone was seen a few times. The genes are TRBV7-2 and TRBJ1-5; a weak D match, TRBD1 (5 bases). Germline CDR1 and CDR2: SGHTA and FQGNSA. The V end was cut by 5 bases, the J end by 0 bases, with 17 bases between. CDR3 size: 17 residues. The CDR3 sequence: CASSGAATSYSNQPQHF. DNA for the CDR3: TGTGCCAGCAGCGGGGCGGCCACAAGTTATAGCAATCAGCCCCAGCATTTT.

Many counts were recorded for this clone. The genes are TRBV27 and TRBJ2-7; weak D call: TRBD1 (5 bases). CDR1 is MNHEY and CDR2 is SMNVEV in the germline V gene (reference sequence). V gave up 5 bases and J gave up 2 bases, with 13 bases separating them. The CDR3 length is 14 residues. Here the CDR3 reads CASSPDTGAYEQYV. The CDR3 bases are TGTGCCAGCAGTCCGGACACTGGGGCCTACGAGCAGTACGTC.

The sample holds one count of this clone. The V call is TRBV4-3, the J call TRBJ2-3; the D gene is possibly TRBD2 (5 bases). This CDR3 contains 17 residues. Germline values: CDR1 LGHNA, CDR2 YSLEER. V was shortened by 4 bases and J by 0 bases, with 17 bases between the two germline ends. CDR3 DNA: TGCGCCAGCAGCCTTGAAGCGTCAGCGGCTAGCACAGATACGCAGTATTTT. Protein: CASSLEASAASTDTQYF.

There are a few counts of this clone. V and J are TRBV6-5 and TRBJ2-1, with 7 bases fitting TRBD1. Germline V gene sequence: CDR1 MNHEY, CDR2 SVGAGI. V was pared by 6 bases and J by 13 bases, with 9 bases of the junction left unmatched. The CDR3 runs to 12 residues. In nucleotides, the CDR3 is TGTGCCAGCAGCACACAGACAGGGATTCAGTTCTTC. Translated, it gives CASSTQTGIQFF.

The table lists this clone with a few counts. The chain recombines TRBV5-1 with TRBJ1-2; D uncertain. CDR1 is SGHRS and CDR2 is YFSETQ in the germline V gene. V dropped 0 bases and J dropped 7 bases, with 13 bases sitting between them. The CDR3 length is 14 residues. CDR3 bases: TGCGCCAGCAGCTTGGACAGTGCCCTGGGTGGCTACACCTTC. This gives the protein CASSLDSALGGYTF.

This clone was counted many times. The chain uses TRBV2 and TRBJ2-6; D gene uncertain. The CDR3 length is 15 residues. Germline loops: CDR1 SNHLY, CDR2 FYNNEI. The V end was cut by 6 bases, the J end by 0 bases, with 9 bases between. CDR3 sequence (DNA): TGTGCCAGCAGGGTTGAGAGCTCTGGGGCCAACGTCCTGACTTTC. This gives the protein CASRVESSGANVLTF.

This clone was recorded a few times. The CDR3 reads CASSRTANTGELFF. DNA for the CDR3: TGTGCCAGCAGCCGGACAGCCAACACCGGGGAGCTGTTTTTT. V usage is TRBV7-2 and J usage is TRBJ2-2; a weak D match, TRBD1 (6 bases). The CDR3 sequence is 14 residues long. Germline V gives CDR1 SGHTA, CDR2 FQGNSA. The V gene lost 5 bases and the J gene lost 2 bases, with 9 bases spanning the gap.

The chain employs TRBV6-5 and TRBJ2-7; the D gene is possibly TRBD2 (6 bases). Trimming stripped 2 bases from V and 0 bases from J, with 8 bases between. The CDR3 spans 14 residues. In germline, CDR1 is MNHEY, CDR2 SVGAGI. CDR3 sequence (DNA): TGTGCCAGCAGTTACACGACTAGCTCCTACGAGCAGTACGTC. Protein sequence: CASSYTTSSYEQYV.

There are a few counts of this clone. This rearrangement joins TRBV11-2 to TRBJ2-5; 8 nucleotides align to TRBD1. The CDR3 loop spans 17 amino acids. Trimming removed 0 bases from V and 5 bases from J; junction bases left unmatched: 11. Germline CDR1 reads SGHAT; CDR2 reads FQNNGV. As DNA, the CDR3 is TGTGCCAGCAGCTTAGATCAACGGACAGGGTTGGGCGAGACCCAGTACTTC. Encoded protein: CASSLDQRTGLGETQYF.

The table lists this clone with a few counts. Germline is not matched at one junction end, which may reflect a read error. This chain connects TRBV6-1 to TRBJ1-1, with D perhaps TRBD1 (5 bases). The CDR3 length is 12 residues. The germline gives CDR1 MNHNS, CDR2 SASEGT. CDR3: CAISVEGTEAFF. DNA for the CDR3: TGTGCCATCAGTGTAGAGGGGACTGAAGCTTTCTTT.

V is TRBV7-9 and J is TRBJ1-1, with 9 bases aligning to TRBD1. This CDR3 comprises 17 residues. The trim removed 5 bases at V and 1 base at J, leaving 11 bases unmatched. From germline, CDR1 is SEHNR and CDR2 FQNEAQ (reference sequence). The CDR3 DNA sequence: TGTGCCAGCAGCGCTAGGGCGACAGGGGGAGGGAACACTGAAGCTTTCTTT. Amino acid sequence: CASSARATGGGNTEAFF.

J is TRBJ2-2 and V is TRBV4-3; 13 bases are a match to TRBD2. Per germline, CDR1 LGHNA and CDR2 YSLEER. The CDR3 contains 17 residues. The V segment lost 4 bases and the J segment 8 bases; nucleotides outside the gene matches: 10. The CDR3: CASSRGLAGVKWGELFF. CDR3 nucleotide sequence: TGCGCCAGCAGCCGAGGACTAGCGGGAGTGAAATGGGGGGAGCTGTTTTTT.

The chain couples TRBV28 to TRBJ1-1; D may be TRBD1 (5 bases). The CDR3 totals 15 residues. Germline assignment: CDR1 MDHEN and CDR2 SYDVKM. V lost 3 bases and J 4 bases, leaving 15 bases between the germline ends. The chain's CDR3 is CASSFPLLGGTEAFF. The CDR3 nucleotides read TGTGCCAGCAGTTTCCCACTCCTGGGGGGCACTGAAGCTTTCTTT.

This clone has a count of ten or more. The rearrangement links TRBV18 to TRBJ1-1; D not certain. Germline V gives CDR1 KGHSH, CDR2 LQKENI. V was shortened by 6 bases and J by 4 bases, with 12 bases between the two germline ends. This CDR3 is 13 amino acids long. As DNA, the CDR3 is TGTGCCAGCTCTGGACCGCCCAGCACTGAAGCTTTCTTT. This encodes CASSGPPSTEAFF. Full variable domain (rest looked up from reference TRBV18 and TRBJ1-1): NAGVMQNPRHLVRRRGQEARLRCSPMKGHSHVYWYRQLPEEGLKFMVYLQKENIIDESGMPKERFSAEFPKEGPSILRIQQVVRGDSAAYFCASSGPPSTEAFFGQGTRLTVV.

The chain recombines TRBV29-1 with TRBJ2-1; D is unclear. The V gene's germline CDR1 is SQVTM and CDR2 ANQGSEA. V shed 3 bases and J shed 7 bases, with 7 bases lying between them. This CDR3 spans 11 amino acids. For the CDR3, the DNA is TGCAGCGTTGAGAGTTGGAATGAGCAGTTCTTC. Its translation: CSVESWNEQFF.

The chain couples TRBV7-9 to TRBJ2-7; the match to TRBD1 covers 8 bases. After removal of 3 bases from V and 7 bases from J, the junction contained 5 bases not matched to a gene. There are 13 residues in the CDR3. Germline V gene sequence: CDR1 SEHNR, CDR2 FQNEAQ (reference sequence). CDR3 residues: CASSLQGAGEQYV. CDR3 coding DNA: TGTGCCAGCAGCTTGCAGGGGGCGGGGGAGCAGTACGTC.

This clone was recorded a few times. This sequence joins TRBV5-1 and TRBJ2-5; the D gene is possibly TRBD2 (6 bases). The CDR3 sequence is 15 residues long. Trimming pared 1 base from V and 2 bases from J, leaving 12 bases between. CDR1 is SGHRS, CDR2 YFSETQ, per germline. CDR3: CASSLLPGGQETQYF. Here the CDR3 DNA reads TGCGCCAGCAGCTTGTTACCCGGGGGACAAGAGACCCAGTACTTC.

The chain joins TRBV30 to TRBJ2-4; weak D call: TRBD2 (5 bases). From germline, CDR1 is GTSNPN and CDR2 SVGIG (reference sequence). Trimming took off 5 bases at V and 10 bases at J, with 21 bases between the two ends. This CDR3 is built from 14 residues. The CDR3 loop is CAWARNSLVSIQYF. CDR3 bases: TGTGCCTGGGCCAGGAACTCACTAGTTTCTATTCAGTACTTC.